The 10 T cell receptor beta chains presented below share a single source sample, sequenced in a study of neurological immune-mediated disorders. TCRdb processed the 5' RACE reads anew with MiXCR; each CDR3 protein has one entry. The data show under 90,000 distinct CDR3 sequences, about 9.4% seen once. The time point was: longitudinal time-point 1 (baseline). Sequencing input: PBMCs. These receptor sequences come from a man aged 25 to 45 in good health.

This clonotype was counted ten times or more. The CDR3 DNA sequence: TGCGCCAGCAAGTTAGGGGCGATCGGACTAGCGGGAGTAGACGAGCAGTACTTC. Translation gives CASKLGAIGLAGVDEQYF. The chain combines TRBV5-1 with TRBJ2-7; 13 bases are shared with TRBD2. The V gene end was trimmed by 6 bases and the J gene end by 5 bases; junction bases not matched to a gene: 17. Germline V gene sequence: CDR1 SGHRS, CDR2 YFSETQ. CDR3 length: 18 residues.

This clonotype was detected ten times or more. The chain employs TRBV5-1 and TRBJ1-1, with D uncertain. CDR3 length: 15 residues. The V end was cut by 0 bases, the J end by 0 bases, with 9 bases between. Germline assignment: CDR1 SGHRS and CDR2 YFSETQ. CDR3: CASSLAPGVNTEAFF. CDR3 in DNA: TGCGCCAGCAGCTTGGCCCCCGGAGTGAACACTGAAGCTTTCTTT.

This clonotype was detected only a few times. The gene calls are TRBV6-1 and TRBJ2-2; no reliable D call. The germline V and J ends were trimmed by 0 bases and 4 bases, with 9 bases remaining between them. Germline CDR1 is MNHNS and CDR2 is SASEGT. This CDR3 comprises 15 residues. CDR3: CASSEAFSTTGELFF. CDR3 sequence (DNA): TGTGCCAGCAGTGAAGCCTTCTCCACCACCGGGGAGCTGTTTTTT.

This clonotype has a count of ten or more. In DNA, the CDR3 is TGCAGTGCTAGAGATCAAGTGCGCTCTGGGGCCAACGTCCTGACTTTC. Protein: CSARDQVRSGANVLTF. The chain joins TRBV20-1 to TRBJ2-6, with D uncertain. The ends were cut back, 0 bases at V and 0 bases at J, with 9 bases in the middle. CDR3 size: 16 residues. The germline CDR1 and CDR2 sequences are DFQATT and SNEGSKA (reference sequence).

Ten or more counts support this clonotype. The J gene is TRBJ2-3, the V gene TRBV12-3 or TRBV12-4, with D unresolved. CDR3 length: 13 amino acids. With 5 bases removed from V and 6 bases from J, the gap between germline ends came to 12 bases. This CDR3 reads CASSLPWADTQYF. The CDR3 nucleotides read TGTGCCAGCAGTCTCCCATGGGCGGATACGCAGTATTTT.

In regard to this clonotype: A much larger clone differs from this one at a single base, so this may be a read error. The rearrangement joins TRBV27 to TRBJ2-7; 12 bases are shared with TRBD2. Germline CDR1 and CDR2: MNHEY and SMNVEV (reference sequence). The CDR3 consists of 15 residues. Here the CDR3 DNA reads TGTGCCAGCAGACGACTAGCGGGAGATATCTACGATCAGTACTTC. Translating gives CASRRLAGDIYDQYF.

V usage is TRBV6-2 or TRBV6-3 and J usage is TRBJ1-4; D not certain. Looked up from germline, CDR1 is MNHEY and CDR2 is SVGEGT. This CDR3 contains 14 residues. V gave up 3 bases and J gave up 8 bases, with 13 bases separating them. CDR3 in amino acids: CASSYTFLGEKLFF. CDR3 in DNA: TGTGCCAGCAGTTATACATTCCTCGGGGAAAAACTGTTTTTT.

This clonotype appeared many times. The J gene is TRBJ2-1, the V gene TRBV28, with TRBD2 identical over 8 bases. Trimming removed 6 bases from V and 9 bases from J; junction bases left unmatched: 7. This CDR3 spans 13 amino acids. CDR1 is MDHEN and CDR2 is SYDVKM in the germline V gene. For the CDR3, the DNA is TGTGCCAGCAGCAAAAGCGGGAGAAGTGAGCAGTTCTTC. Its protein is CASSKSGRSEQFF.

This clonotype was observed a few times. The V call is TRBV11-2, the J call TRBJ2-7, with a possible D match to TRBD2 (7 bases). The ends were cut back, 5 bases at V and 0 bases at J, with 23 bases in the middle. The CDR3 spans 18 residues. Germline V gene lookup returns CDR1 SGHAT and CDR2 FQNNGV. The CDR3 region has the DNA TGTGCCAGCAGCATCTCGGGGGGCCGGGGCATCAGCTCCTACGAGCAGTACTTC. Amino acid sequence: CASSISGGRGISSYEQYF.

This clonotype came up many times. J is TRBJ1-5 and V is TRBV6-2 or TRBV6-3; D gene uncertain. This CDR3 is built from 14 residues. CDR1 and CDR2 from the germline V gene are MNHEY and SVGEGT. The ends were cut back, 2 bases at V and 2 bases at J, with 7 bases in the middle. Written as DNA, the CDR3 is TGTGCCAGCAGTTACAGGGATGGCAATCAGCCCCAGCATTTT. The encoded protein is CASSYRDGNQPQHF.